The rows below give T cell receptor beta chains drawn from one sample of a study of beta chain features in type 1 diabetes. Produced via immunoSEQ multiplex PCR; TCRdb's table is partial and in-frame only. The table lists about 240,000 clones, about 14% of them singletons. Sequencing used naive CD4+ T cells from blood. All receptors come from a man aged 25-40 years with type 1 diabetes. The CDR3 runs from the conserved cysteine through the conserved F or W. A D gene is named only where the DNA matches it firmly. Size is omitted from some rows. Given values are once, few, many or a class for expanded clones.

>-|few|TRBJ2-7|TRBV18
CASSPRRELYEQYF
TGTGCCAGCTCACCACGACGGGAACTCTACGAGCAGTACTTC
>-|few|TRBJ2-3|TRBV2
CASRQTSTDTQYF
TGTGCCAGCAGGCAAACTAGCACAGATACGCAGTATTTT
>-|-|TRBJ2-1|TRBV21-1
CATPLEGRGSYNEQFF
TGTGCCACCCCTTTGGAGGGGAGAGGCTCCTACAATGAGCAGTTCTTC
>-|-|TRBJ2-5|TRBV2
CASSATDAGKETQYF
TGTGCCAGCAGTGCAACAGATGCAGGAAAGGAGACCCAGTACTTC
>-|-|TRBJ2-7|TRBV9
CASSVGQGNEQYF
TGTGCCAGCAGCGTAGGTCAGGGAAACGAGCAGTACTTC
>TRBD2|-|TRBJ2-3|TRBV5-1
CASSPLAGDPDTQYF
TGCGCCAGCAGCCCGCTAGCGGGAGACCCAGATACGCAGTATTTT
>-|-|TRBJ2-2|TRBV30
CAWSVPRIVTGELFF
TGTGCCTGGAGTGTACCGAGAATAGTCACCGGGGAGCTGTTTTTT
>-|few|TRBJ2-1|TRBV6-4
CASSDGGKGLLNNEQFF
TGTGCCAGCAGTGACGGCGGGAAAGGACTACTCAACAATGAGCAGTTCTTC
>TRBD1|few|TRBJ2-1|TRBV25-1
CASSVRQGSYNEQFF
TGTGCCAGCAGTGTCCGACAGGGTTCCTACAATGAGCAGTTCTTC
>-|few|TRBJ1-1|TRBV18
CASSRDMNTEAFF
TGTGCCAGCTCTCGCGACATGAACACTGAAGCTTTCTTT